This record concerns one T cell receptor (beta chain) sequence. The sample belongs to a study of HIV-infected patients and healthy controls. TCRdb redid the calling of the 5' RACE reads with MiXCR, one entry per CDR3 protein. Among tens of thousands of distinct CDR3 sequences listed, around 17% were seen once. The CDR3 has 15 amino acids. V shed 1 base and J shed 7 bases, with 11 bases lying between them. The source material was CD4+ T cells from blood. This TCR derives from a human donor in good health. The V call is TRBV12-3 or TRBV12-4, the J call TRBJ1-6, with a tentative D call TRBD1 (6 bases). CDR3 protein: CASSLETGGNSPLHF. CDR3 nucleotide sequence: TGTGCCAGCAGTTTAGAGACAGGCGGAAATTCACCCCTCCACTTT.